The T cell receptor (beta chain) described here comes from a study of vaccination and CD4 T cells after COVID-19. Study as a whole: In the convalescent group, nasal swab PCR was SARS-CoV-2 positive; roughly nine cases were mild and one severe. Comprising six males and four females, the convalescent participants counted two Hispanic individuals among them. Following dose two, a median about 71 days (range 14 to 241) passed before post-vaccine samples were taken.

Indicated treatment: roughly ten-day PBMC culture with coronavirus spike peptide pools or control peptides (ViraFEST assay). ViraFEST used peptide pools to expand antigen-specific T cells before TCR sequencing. The Oncomine TCR Beta short-read assay sequenced DNA from cultured CD4+ T cells. Using its own MiXCR run on the PCR reads, TCRdb lists one record per CDR3 protein. The data show around 13,000 distinct CDR3 sequences, under 75% seen once. The germline V gene encodes CDR1 SGHTA and CDR2 FQGNSA. Trimming pared 5 bases from V and 2 bases from J, leaving 13 bases between. The CDR3 covers 15 residues. As concerns this clonotype: Its antigen is not identified.

Sequencing used CD4+ T cells from blood, cultured in vitro. This TCR derives from a human donor who had recovered from COVID-19. The rearrangement links TRBV7-2 to TRBJ1-5; D ambiguous. The CDR3 sequence: CASSPPGGGNQPQHF. In DNA, the CDR3 is TGTGCCAGCAGCCCCCCAGGCGGAGGCAATCAGCCCCAGCATTTT.